The 30 T cell receptor beta chains below come from one sample, sequenced in a study of sequential checkpoint blockade in melanoma. As to treatment: randomized to nivolumab then ipilimumab (arm A) or the reverse (arm B). Sequencing was performed with immunoSEQ multiplex PCR; in TCRdb, only in-frame clones are kept and a portion is missing. The table shows 2,500 to 3,500 clones, with approximately 23% occurring only once. Specimen: tumor tissue (inferred from file names), collected from a patient given nivolumab and ipilimumab in sequence. These receptor sequences come from a human donor with melanoma.

The rearrangement uses TRBV21-1 and TRBJ1-4. TRBV21-1 is a pseudogene locus. The CDR3 runs to 16 residues. The CDR3 region is CASSLTGEGRNEKLFF. CDR3 DNA sequence: TGTGCCAGCAGCCTTACAGGGGAGGGCAGGAATGAAAAACTGTTTTTT.

Many counts were recorded for this clone. The chain joins TRBV11-3 to TRBJ2-3; TRBD2 agrees at 15 bases. The trim removed 3 bases at V and 4 bases at J, leaving 8 bases unmatched. Germline V gene sequence: CDR1 SGHNT, CDR2 YENEEA. The CDR3 is made up of 18 amino acids. The CDR3 DNA sequence: TGTGCCAGCAGCTTGGGACTAGCGGGGGGCTCAGGGGCAGATACGCAGTATTTT. It is translated as CASSLGLAGGSGADTQYF.

CDR3: CASSFIAGSGGELFF. The CDR3 DNA follows: TGTGCCAGCAGCTTTATAGCGGGCTCTGGCGGGGAGCTGTTTTTT. The J gene is TRBJ2-2, the V gene TRBV11-3; TRBD2 matches at 7 bases. The V gene's germline CDR1 is SGHNT and CDR2 YENEEA. This CDR3 contains 15 residues. The junction had 8 bases not matched to a gene; V was cut back by 3 bases and J by 7 bases.

This clone is judged medium-sized. The chain carries TRBV11-3 and TRBJ1-1, with no clear D. This CDR3 spans 15 amino acids. Germline values: CDR1 SGHNT, CDR2 YENEEA. V lost 3 bases and J lost 2, with 13 bases in between. The CDR3 DNA is TGTGCCAGCAGCTTCCAACCGACCGATAACACTGAAGCTTTCTTT. Its translation: CASSFQPTDNTEAFF.

The genes are TRBV5-1 and TRBJ2-1; 8 bases align to TRBD1. Germline V gene sequence: CDR1 SGHRS, CDR2 YFSETQ. V shed 4 bases and J 2 bases; nucleotides not matched to a gene: 5. This CDR3 is 15 amino acids long. CDR3 sequence reads: CASSPGQGTYNEQFF. In DNA, the CDR3 is TGCGCCAGCAGCCCCGGACAGGGTACCTACAATGAGCAGTTCTTC.

The chain couples TRBV19 to TRBJ1-6, with 7 nucleotides matching TRBD1. V was pared by 6 bases and J by 9 bases, with 8 bases of the junction left unmatched. CDR1 is LNHDA and CDR2 is SQIVND in the germline V gene (reference sequence). The length of the CDR3 is 14 residues. CDR3 loop: CASRLQGESSPLHF. CDR3 sequence (DNA): TGTGCCAGTAGGCTCCAGGGGGAAAGTTCACCCCTCCACTTT.

This clone is labeled medium-sized. The gene calls are TRBV11-3 and TRBJ2-5; D assignment may be TRBD1 or TRBD2 (5 bases each). This CDR3 spans 15 amino acids. V lost 3 bases, J lost 5 bases, and 16 bases lay in between. The germline V gene has CDR1 SGHNT and CDR2 YENEEA. As DNA, the CDR3 is TGTGCCAGCAGCTTGGATTTCCGCAGGGAGGAGACCCAGTACTTC. It codes for CASSLDFRREETQYF.

This clone is categorized as medium-sized. The genes are TRBV9 and TRBJ2-2; D is unresolved. The CDR3 spans 15 residues. Germline V CDR1 and CDR2: SGDLS, YYNGEE. V lost 4 bases, J lost 5 bases, and 15 bases lay in between. The DNA for the CDR3 is TGTGCCAGCAGCCCGAAGTGGGCGCCGACCGGGGAGCTGTTTTTT. Its protein is CASSPKWAPTGELFF.

At least ten counts were recorded for this clone. This chain joins TRBV11-3 and TRBJ1-3; 7 bases agree with TRBD1. The CDR3 is made up of 17 amino acids. Germline V lookup: CDR1 SGHNT, CDR2 YENEEA. V trimming: 1 base; J trimming: 0 bases; junction bases outside the gene matches: 6. The CDR3 region is CASSLGGGQVSGNTIYF. CDR3 nucleotide sequence: TGTGCCAGCAGCTTAGGGGGAGGACAGGTCTCTGGAAACACCATATATTTT.

Ten or more counts support this clone. The rearrangement uses TRBV11-3 and TRBJ2-7; D might be TRBD2 (5 bases). The CDR3 consists of 15 residues. CDR1 SGHNT and CDR2 YENEEA come from the germline V gene. The V and J ends lost 3 bases and 7 bases respectively, with 19 bases between them. The CDR3 loop reads CASSLGTSGRREQYF. The CDR3 DNA reads as TGTGCCAGCAGCTTGGGTACATCCGGCCGGAGGGAGCAGTACTTC.

In its sample, this clone was seen a few times. The chain combines TRBV9 with TRBJ2-1, with 14 bases lining up with TRBD2. Trimming took 4 bases from V and 6 from J; bases not matched to a gene: 3. The V gene's germline CDR1 is SGDLS and CDR2 YYNGEE. The CDR3 totals 15 residues. DNA for the CDR3: TGTGCCAGCAGCCCGACTAGCGGGGGGGTCAATGAGCAGTTCTTC. Translated: CASSPTSGGVNEQFF.

This chain connects TRBV5-1 to TRBJ2-2; 8 nucleotides line up with TRBD1. Trimming cost V 1 base and J 4 bases; bases outside gene matches: 9. Germline V gene lookup returns CDR1 SGHRS and CDR2 YFSETQ. The CDR3 runs 17 residues. CDR3 protein: CASSLPQTGAGTGELFF. For the CDR3, the DNA is TGCGCCAGCAGCTTGCCTCAGACAGGGGCAGGCACCGGGGAGCTGTTTTTT.

This clone was seen a few times. CDR3 sequence (DNA): TGTGCCAGCAGCTTGGAAATAGCCGGAGGGGGCGCCTATGGCTACACCTTC. Residues: CASSLEIAGGGAYGYTF. This chain connects TRBV11-3 to TRBJ1-2, with 7 bases lining up with TRBD1. Germline CDR1 and CDR2: SGHNT and YENEEA. After removal of 3 bases from V and 4 bases from J, the junction contained 14 bases not matched to a gene. The length of the CDR3 is 17 residues.

This clone has a handful of counts. The CDR3 nucleotides read TGTGCCAGCAAGCGGACAGGCGAGAACACTGAAGCTTTCTTT. Protein product: CASKRTGENTEAFF. The chain has TRBV9 and TRBJ1-1, with 7 nucleotides matching TRBD1. V trimming: 6 bases; J trimming: 1 base; junction bases outside the gene matches: 6. The CDR3 totals 14 residues. Germline-derived CDR1 and CDR2 are SGDLS and YYNGEE.

The V call is TRBV30, the J call TRBJ2-2; D not resolved. This CDR3 has 13 amino acids. Germline CDR1 is GTSNPN and CDR2 is SVGIG (reference sequence). Between the trimmed V and J ends, which lost 1 base and 2 bases, there was a span of 5 bases. The CDR3 loop is CAWSAGNTGELFF. The CDR3 nucleotides read TGTGCCTGGAGTGCGGGTAACACCGGGGAGCTGTTTTTT.

This clone was counted many times. The J gene is TRBJ2-5, the V gene TRBV11-3; either TRBD1 or TRBD2 may fit D (5 bases each). CDR1 SGHNT and CDR2 YENEEA come from the germline V gene. The V gene lost 3 bases and the J gene lost 4 bases, with 15 bases spanning the gap. This CDR3 contains 15 residues. CDR3 nucleotides: TGTGCCAGCAGCTTGAGGCGGTCCGGGGCAGAGACCCAGTACTTC. As protein: CASSLRRSGAETQYF.

J is TRBJ1-3 and V is TRBV30, with a weak D call TRBD1 (5 bases). V lost 4 bases and J lost 2, with 15 bases in between. The CDR3 is 15 amino acids. Germline V gene lookup returns CDR1 GTSNPN and CDR2 SVGIG (reference sequence). CDR3 DNA sequence: TGTGCCTGGACCTCGAGAGGGGCTGCTGGAAACACCATATATTTT. Amino acids: CAWTSRGAAGNTIYF.

CDR3 coding DNA: TGTGCCAGCAGGTCCGCCGGGACGGCGAACACCGGGGAGCTGTTTTTT. This codes for CASRSAGTANTGELFF. The rearrangement links TRBV11-3 to TRBJ2-2; the D call may be TRBD1 or TRBD2 (5 bases each). Between the trimmed V and J ends, which lost 6 bases and 0 bases, there was a span of 14 bases. This CDR3 has 16 residues. Germline CDR1 reads SGHNT; CDR2 reads YENEEA.

Many counts were recorded for this clone. The chain combines TRBV11-3 with TRBJ2-5; D might be TRBD1 (6 bases). The V gene's germline CDR1 is SGHNT and CDR2 YENEEA. This CDR3 contains 14 residues. V was pared by 3 bases and J by 4 bases, with 12 bases between. The CDR3 protein is CASSLTDRRETQYF. CDR3 in DNA: TGTGCCAGCAGCTTGACCGACAGGAGAGAGACCCAGTACTTC.

In this sample, this clone is medium-sized (0.01 to 0.1%). The chain has TRBV11-3 and TRBJ1-6; D uncertain. Looked up from germline, CDR1 is SGHNT and CDR2 is YENEEA. The ends were cut back, 0 bases at V and 9 bases at J, with 9 bases in the middle. This CDR3 region has 14 residues. This CDR3 reads CASSLEGTRSPLHF. As DNA, the CDR3 is TGTGCCAGCAGCTTAGAGGGAACGCGTTCACCCCTCCACTTT.

The table lists this clone with many counts. The chain couples TRBV11-3 to TRBJ2-1; 14 positions match TRBD2. The trim removed 5 bases at V and 6 bases at J, leaving 12 bases unmatched. Germline CDR1 and CDR2: SGHNT and YENEEA. This CDR3 is 18 amino acids long. CDR3 nucleotides: TGTGCCAGCAGCCTGACTAGCGGGGGGGCCTTTAGACTCAATGAGCAGTTCTTC. It codes for CASSLTSGGAFRLNEQFF.

This clone was seen a few times. V is TRBV19 and J is TRBJ2-2; D is uncertain. CDR3 length: 15 amino acids. The V gene's germline CDR1 is LNHDA and CDR2 SQIVND (reference sequence). Deletions cut 3 bases from V and 0 bases from J, with 8 bases between. As DNA, the CDR3 is TGTGCCAGTAGTATTATGGCAGCGAACACCGGGGAGCTGTTTTTT. This codes for CASSIMAANTGELFF.

This clone came up many times. This chain links TRBV11-3 with TRBJ2-3; the D gene is possibly TRBD2 (6 bases). The germline CDR1 and CDR2 sequences are SGHNT and YENEEA. The CDR3 loop spans 15 amino acids. V was shortened by 3 bases and J by 0 bases, with 10 bases between the two germline ends. The CDR3 region has the DNA TGTGCCAGCAGCTTCGCGGGGCTTAGCACAGATACGCAGTATTTT. It yields the protein CASSFAGLSTDTQYF.

This clone was seen many times. The chain carries TRBV11-3 and TRBJ2-5; 15 bases match TRBD2. Germline trimming cut 3 bases from V and 2 bases from J; bases unmatched to any gene: 10. Per germline, CDR1 SGHNT and CDR2 YENEEA. There are 19 residues in the CDR3. The CDR3 spells CASSFHPGLAGGNQETQYF. The CDR3 nucleotides read TGTGCCAGCAGCTTTCATCCGGGACTAGCGGGGGGAAATCAAGAGACCCAGTACTTC.

This clone has just a few counts. The chain employs TRBV6-8 and TRBJ1-1; D might be TRBD1 (6 bases). Germline CDR1 MNHGY, CDR2 SAAAGT. The CDR3 has 12 residues. V was clipped by 10 bases and J by 4 bases, with 13 bases between them. The CDR3 DNA follows: TGTGCCATCAAAGGGGGGAGCACTGAAGCTTTCTTT. It encodes CAIKGGSTEAFF.

In its sample, this clone was seen once. The chain uses TRBV19 and TRBJ2-2; D is unclear. Germline V gene lookup returns CDR1 LNHDA and CDR2 SQIVND (reference sequence). This CDR3 contains 17 residues. V was pared by 2 bases and J by 6 bases, with 19 bases between. The CDR3: CASSIYYTERNAGELFF. The CDR3 bases are TGTGCCAGTAGTATATACTACACCGAAAGAAACGCCGGGGAGCTGTTTTTT.

The rearrangement joins TRBV9 to TRBJ2-1; 8 bases agree with TRBD1. The CDR3 sequence is 19 residues long. V was pared by 3 bases and J by 0 bases, with 14 bases of the junction left unmatched. The V gene's germline CDR1 is SGDLS and CDR2 YYNGEE. The CDR3 nucleotides are TGTGCCAGCAGCGATACAATCAGCCCGGGACAGGCCTCCTACAATGAGCAGTTCTTC. As protein: CASSDTISPGQASYNEQFF.

This clone was seen only a few times. The CDR3 DNA reads TGTGCCAGCAGCCCGCGGACAGGGATGCATAATTCACCCCTCCACTTT. As protein: CASSPRTGMHNSPLHF. The chain carries TRBV9 and TRBJ1-6, with TRBD1 matching over 8 bases. CDR1 is SGDLS and CDR2 is YYNGEE in the germline V gene. The CDR3 has 16 residues. Germline trimming cut 4 bases from V and 5 bases from J; bases unmatched to any gene: 8.

Within the sample, this clone is medium-sized. This chain uses TRBV30 with TRBJ1-6; the match to TRBD1 covers 8 bases. The trim removed 8 bases at V and 5 bases at J, leaving 8 bases unmatched. The CDR3 extends over 14 amino acids. Germline V gives CDR1 GTSNPN, CDR2 SVGIG (reference sequence). For the CDR3, the DNA is TGTGCCCATGGACAGGGAGGAAATAATTCACCCCTCCACTTT. This encodes CAHGQGGNNSPLHF.

V is TRBV30 and J is TRBJ1-3, with unresolved D. Germline V gene lookup returns CDR1 GTSNPN and CDR2 SVGIG (reference sequence). Trimming shortened V by 0 bases and J by 4 bases, and 4 bases separated the two germline ends. The CDR3 spans 12 residues. Here the CDR3 DNA reads TGTGCCTGGAGTGTACTGGGAAACACCATATATTTT. Protein: CAWSVLGNTIYF.